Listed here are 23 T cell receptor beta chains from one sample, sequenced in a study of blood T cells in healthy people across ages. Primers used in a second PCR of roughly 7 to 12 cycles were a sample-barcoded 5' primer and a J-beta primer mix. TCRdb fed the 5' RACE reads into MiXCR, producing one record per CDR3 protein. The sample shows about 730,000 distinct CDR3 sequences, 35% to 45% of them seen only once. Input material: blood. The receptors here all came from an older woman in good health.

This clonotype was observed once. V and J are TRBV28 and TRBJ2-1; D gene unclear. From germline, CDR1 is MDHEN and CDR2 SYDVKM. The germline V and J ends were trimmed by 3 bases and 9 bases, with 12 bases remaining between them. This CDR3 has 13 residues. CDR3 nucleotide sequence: TGTGCCAGCAGTTTCTTGCGGTTTGGTGAGCAGTTCTTC. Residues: CASSFLRFGEQFF.

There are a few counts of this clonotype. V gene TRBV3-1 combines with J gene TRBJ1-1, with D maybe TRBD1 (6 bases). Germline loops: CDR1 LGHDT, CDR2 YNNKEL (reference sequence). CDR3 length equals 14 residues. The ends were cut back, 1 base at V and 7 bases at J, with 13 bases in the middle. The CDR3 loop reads CASSQGAGVVEAFF. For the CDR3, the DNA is TGTGCCAGCAGCCAAGGGGCAGGGGTGGTTGAAGCTTTCTTT.

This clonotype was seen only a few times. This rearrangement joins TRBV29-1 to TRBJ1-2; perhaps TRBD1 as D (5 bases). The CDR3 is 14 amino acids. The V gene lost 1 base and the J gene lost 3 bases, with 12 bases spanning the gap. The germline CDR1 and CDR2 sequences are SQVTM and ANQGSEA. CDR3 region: CSVEVEGMYYGYTF. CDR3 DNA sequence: TGCAGCGTTGAAGTTGAGGGGATGTACTATGGCTACACCTTC.

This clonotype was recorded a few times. The CDR3 nucleotides read TGTGCCAGCAGCGTAGGGGACTCGTCGTTCTACAATGAGCAGTTCTTC. It codes for CASSVGDSSFYNEQFF. The chain links TRBV9 to TRBJ2-1; possibly TRBD2 for D (6 bases). This CDR3 has 16 amino acids. Trimming shortened V by 0 bases and J by 3 bases, and 13 bases separated the two germline ends. Germline V CDR1 and CDR2: SGDLS, YYNGEE.

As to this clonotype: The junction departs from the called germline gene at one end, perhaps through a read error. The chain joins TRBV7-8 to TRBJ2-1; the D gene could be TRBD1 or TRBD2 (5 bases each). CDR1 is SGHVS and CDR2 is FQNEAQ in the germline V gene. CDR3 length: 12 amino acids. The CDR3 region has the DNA TGTACCAGCGGACACTCTAGGCGTGAGCAGTTCTTC. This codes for CTSGHSRREQFF.

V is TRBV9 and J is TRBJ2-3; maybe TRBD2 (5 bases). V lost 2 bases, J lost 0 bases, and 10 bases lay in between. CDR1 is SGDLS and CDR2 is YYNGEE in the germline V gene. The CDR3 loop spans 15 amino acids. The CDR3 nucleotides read TGTGCCAGCAGCGTCGGGGAGCAAAGCACAGATACGCAGTATTTT. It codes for CASSVGEQSTDTQYF.

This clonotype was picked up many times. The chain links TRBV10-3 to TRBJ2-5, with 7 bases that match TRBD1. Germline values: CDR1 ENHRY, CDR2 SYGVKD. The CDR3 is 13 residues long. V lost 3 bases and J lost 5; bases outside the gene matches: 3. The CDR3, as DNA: TGTGCCATCAGTGATCTACAGGGGGAGACCCAGTACTTC. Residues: CAISDLQGETQYF.

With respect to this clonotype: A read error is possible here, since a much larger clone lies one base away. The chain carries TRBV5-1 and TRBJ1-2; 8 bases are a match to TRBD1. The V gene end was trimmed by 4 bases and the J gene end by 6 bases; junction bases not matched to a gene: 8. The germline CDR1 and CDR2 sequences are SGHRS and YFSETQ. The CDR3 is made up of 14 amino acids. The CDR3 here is CASSERTGNDGYTF. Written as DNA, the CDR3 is TGCGCCAGCAGCGAAAGGACAGGGAACGATGGCTACACCTTC.

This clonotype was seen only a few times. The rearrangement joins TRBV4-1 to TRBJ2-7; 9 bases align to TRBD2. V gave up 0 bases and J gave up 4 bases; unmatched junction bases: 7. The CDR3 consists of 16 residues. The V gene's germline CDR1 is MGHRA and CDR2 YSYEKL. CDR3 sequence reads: CASSQEGGGAAYEQYF. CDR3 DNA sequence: TGCGCCAGCAGCCAAGAAGGCGGGGGGGCGGCTTACGAGCAGTACTTC.

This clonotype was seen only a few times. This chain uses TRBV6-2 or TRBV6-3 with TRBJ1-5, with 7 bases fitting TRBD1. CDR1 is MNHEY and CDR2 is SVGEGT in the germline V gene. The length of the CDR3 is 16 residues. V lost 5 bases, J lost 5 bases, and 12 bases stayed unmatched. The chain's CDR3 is CASSPYKGARDQPQHF. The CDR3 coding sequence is TGTGCCAGCAGTCCCTACAAGGGGGCAAGGGATCAGCCCCAGCATTTT.

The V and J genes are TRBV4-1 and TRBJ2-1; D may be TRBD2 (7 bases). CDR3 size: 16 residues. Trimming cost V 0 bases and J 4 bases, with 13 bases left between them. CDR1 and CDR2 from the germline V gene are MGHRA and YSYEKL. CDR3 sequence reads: CASSQDRGGKYNEQFF. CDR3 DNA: TGCGCCAGCAGCCAAGATAGGGGGGGGAAATACAATGAGCAGTTCTTC.

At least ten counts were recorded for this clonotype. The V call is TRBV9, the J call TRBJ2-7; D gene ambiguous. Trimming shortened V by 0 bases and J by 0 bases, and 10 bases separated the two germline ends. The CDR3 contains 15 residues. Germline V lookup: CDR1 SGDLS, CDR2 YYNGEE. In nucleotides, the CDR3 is TGTGCCAGCAGCGTAGATAGTGGCAGCTCCTACGAGCAGTACTTC. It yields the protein CASSVDSGSSYEQYF.

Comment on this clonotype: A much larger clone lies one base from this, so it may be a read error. As DNA, the CDR3 is TGCGCCAGCAGCGTGGACAGCTTCTACGAGCAGTACTTC. Protein sequence: CASSVDSFYEQYF. V is TRBV5-1 and J is TRBJ2-5; D possibly corresponds to TRBD1 (6 bases). Matching the DNA end better, TRBJ2-7 makes the J call doubtful. Looked up from germline, CDR1 is SGHRS and CDR2 is YFSETQ. This CDR3 spans 13 amino acids.

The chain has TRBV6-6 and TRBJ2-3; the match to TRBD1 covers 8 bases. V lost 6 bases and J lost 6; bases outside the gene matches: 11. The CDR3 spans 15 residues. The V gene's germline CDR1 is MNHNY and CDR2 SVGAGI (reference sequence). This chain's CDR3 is CASSPKDRERDTQYF. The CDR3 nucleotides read TGTGCCAGCAGCCCTAAGGACAGGGAGAGGGATACGCAGTATTTT.

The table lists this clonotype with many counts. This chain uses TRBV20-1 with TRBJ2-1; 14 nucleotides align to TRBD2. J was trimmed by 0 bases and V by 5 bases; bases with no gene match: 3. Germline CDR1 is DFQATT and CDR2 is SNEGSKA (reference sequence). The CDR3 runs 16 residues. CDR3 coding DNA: TGCAGTGCTCGGACTAGCGGGGGGTCCTCCTACAATGAGCAGTTCTTC. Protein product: CSARTSGGSSYNEQFF.

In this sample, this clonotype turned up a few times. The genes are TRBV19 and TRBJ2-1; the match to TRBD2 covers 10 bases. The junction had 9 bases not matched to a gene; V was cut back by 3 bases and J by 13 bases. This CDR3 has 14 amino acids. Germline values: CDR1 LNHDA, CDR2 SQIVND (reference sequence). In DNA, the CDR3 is TGTGCCAGTAGTATTAGAAGCGGGGGGGCCGATCAGTTCTTC. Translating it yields CASSIRSGGADQFF.

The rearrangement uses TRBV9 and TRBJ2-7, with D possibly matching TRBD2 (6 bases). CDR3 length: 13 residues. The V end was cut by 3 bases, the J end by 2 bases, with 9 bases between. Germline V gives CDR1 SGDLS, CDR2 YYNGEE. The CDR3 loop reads CASSAGLPYEQYF. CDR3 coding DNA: TGTGCCAGCAGCGCGGGACTTCCCTACGAGCAGTACTTC.

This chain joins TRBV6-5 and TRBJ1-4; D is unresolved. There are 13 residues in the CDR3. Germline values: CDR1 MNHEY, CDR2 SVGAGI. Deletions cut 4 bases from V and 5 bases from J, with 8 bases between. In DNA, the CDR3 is TGTGCCAGCAGTTCCCCAGAGAATGAAAAACTGTTTTTT. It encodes CASSSPENEKLFF.

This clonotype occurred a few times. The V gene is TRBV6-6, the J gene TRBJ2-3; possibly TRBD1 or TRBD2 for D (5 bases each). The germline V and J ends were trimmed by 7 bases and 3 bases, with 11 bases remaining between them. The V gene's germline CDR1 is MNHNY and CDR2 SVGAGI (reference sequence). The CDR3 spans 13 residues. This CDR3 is CASTPEGTDTQYF. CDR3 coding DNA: TGTGCCAGCACCCCTGAGGGGACAGATACGCAGTATTTT.

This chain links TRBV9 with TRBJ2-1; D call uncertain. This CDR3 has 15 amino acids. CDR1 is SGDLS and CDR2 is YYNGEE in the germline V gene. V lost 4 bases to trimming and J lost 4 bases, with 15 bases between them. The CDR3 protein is CASSPPQPLYNEQFF. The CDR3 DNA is TGTGCCAGCAGCCCGCCGCAACCCTTGTACAATGAGCAGTTCTTC.

The CDR3 nucleotides are TGTGCCAGCAAGGGGGTGGGGGCGTACCAAGAGACCCAGTACTTC. It yields the protein CASKGVGAYQETQYF. V gene TRBV11-2 combines with J gene TRBJ2-5, with D possibly TRBD1 on 6 matching bases. The CDR3 runs 15 residues. Deletions cut 7 bases from V and 0 bases from J, with 15 bases between. CDR1 and CDR2 from the germline V gene are SGHAT and FQNNGV. Full variable domain (outside the CDR3, taken from reference TRBV11-2 and TRBJ2-5): EAGVAQSPRYKIIEKRQSVAFWCNPISGHATLYWYQQILGQGPKLLIQFQNNGVVDDSQLPKDRFSAERLKGVDSTLKIQPAKLEDSAVYLCASKGVGAYQETQYFGPGTRLLVL.

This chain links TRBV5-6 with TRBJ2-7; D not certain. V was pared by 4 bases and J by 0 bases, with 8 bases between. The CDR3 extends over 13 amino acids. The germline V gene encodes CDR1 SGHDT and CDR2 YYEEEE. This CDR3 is CASSVDVSYEQYF. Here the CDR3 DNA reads TGTGCCAGCAGCGTTGACGTCTCCTACGAGCAGTACTTC.

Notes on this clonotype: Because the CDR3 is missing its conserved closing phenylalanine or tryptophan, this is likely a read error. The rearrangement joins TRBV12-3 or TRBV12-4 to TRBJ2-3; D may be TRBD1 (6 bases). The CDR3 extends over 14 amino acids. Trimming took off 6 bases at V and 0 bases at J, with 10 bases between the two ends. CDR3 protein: CASRDRRSTDTQYL. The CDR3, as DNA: TGTGCCAGCAGGGACAGAAGGAGCACAGATACGCAGTATTTG.